In this sample, the clone carrying this TCR beta chain turned up once. Antigen unknown. The validation cohort, a group of 90 to 150 subjects, included the donors and was separate from the roughly 670-subject first cohort. This entry belongs to a study of cytomegalovirus exposure and HLA in healthy donors. Study-wide results and limits: In vitro work confirmed that a few CMV-associated chains recognize CMV antigens.

CDR3 length: 15 residues. Trimming stripped 6 bases from V and 2 bases from J, with 17 bases between. Per the germline V gene, CDR1 is MNHNY and CDR2 is SVGAGI (reference sequence). Generated by immunoSEQ multiplex PCR, the TCRdb table keeps only in-frame clones and is missing some. Among 55,000 to 75,000 clones listed, 95% were seen once. V gene TRBV6-6 combines with J gene TRBJ2-7, with D maybe TRBD2 (6 bases). The receptor's source is a woman younger than 35 in good health and CMV-seropositive. Sequencing used PBMCs. The CDR3 region has the DNA TGTGCCAGCAGACAAGCCGGGACTCCAACCTACGAGCAGTACTTC. This gives the protein CASRQAGTPTYEQYF.